The 4 T cell receptor beta chains below come from one sample, sequenced in a study of blood T cell repertoires in COVID-19 (dated by TCRdb to about 2020). Library construction relied on the immunoSEQ multiplex PCR assay. TCRdb mirrors the immuneACCESS table, restricted to in-frame sequences. Some clones are absent from its copies; in checked studies, under half trace to an unresolved V gene, and the reason for the others is unknown. Present in this sample are around 120,000 clones, around 66% of which were seen just once. The ten largest make up roughly 6.2% of the sample. Sequencing was done on a sample of peripheral blood. Receptor source: a man older than 75 with acute or convalescent COVID-19.

The chain has TRBV7-2 and TRBJ2-5; D unresolved. The CDR3 contains 13 residues. Germline CDR1 SGHTA, CDR2 FQGNSA. Between the trimmed V and J ends, which lost 4 bases and 5 bases, there was a span of 11 bases. The CDR3 region has the DNA TGTGCCAGCAGCTCAGGAAAGTGGGAGACCCAGTACTTC. Amino acid sequence: CASSSGKWETQYF.

This sequence joins TRBV5-1 and TRBJ2-1; D call uncertain. This CDR3 has 13 amino acids. V was clipped by 0 bases and J by 4 bases, with 5 bases between them. The germline V gene encodes CDR1 SGHRS and CDR2 YFSETQ. The CDR3 region is CASSLVLYNEQFF. For the CDR3, the DNA is TGCGCCAGCAGCTTGGTCTTATACAATGAGCAGTTCTTC. The variable domain in full, with the rest retrieved from reference TRBV5-1 and TRBJ2-1, is KAGVTQTPRYLIKTRGQQVTLSCSPISGHRSVSWYQQTPGQGLQFLFEYFSETQRNKGNFPGRFSGRQFSNSRSEMNVSTLELGDSALYLCASSLVLYNEQFFGPGTRLTVL.

This clone has ten or more counts. This sequence joins TRBV4-3 and TRBJ2-3, with TRBD2 matching over 10 bases. Trimming at V came to 0 bases and at J to 2 bases, leaving 5 bases not matched to a gene. Germline lookup yields CDR1 LGHNA and CDR2 YSLEER. This CDR3 has 17 residues. CDR3 coding DNA: TGCGCCAGCAGCCAAGATCGCCTAGCGGGGGTCACAGATACGCAGTATTTT. As protein: CASSQDRLAGVTDTQYF.

The rearrangement joins TRBV7-6 to TRBJ2-2; weak D call: TRBD2 (7 bases). This CDR3 comprises 16 residues. V lost 5 bases to trimming and J lost 6 bases, with 19 bases between them. Germline V gene data show CDR1 as SGHVS and CDR2 as FNYEAQ. The CDR3 reads CASSPRGRAGAGELFF. The CDR3 DNA reads as TGTGCCAGCAGCCCGAGGGGGAGGGCCGGGGCCGGGGAGCTGTTTTTT.